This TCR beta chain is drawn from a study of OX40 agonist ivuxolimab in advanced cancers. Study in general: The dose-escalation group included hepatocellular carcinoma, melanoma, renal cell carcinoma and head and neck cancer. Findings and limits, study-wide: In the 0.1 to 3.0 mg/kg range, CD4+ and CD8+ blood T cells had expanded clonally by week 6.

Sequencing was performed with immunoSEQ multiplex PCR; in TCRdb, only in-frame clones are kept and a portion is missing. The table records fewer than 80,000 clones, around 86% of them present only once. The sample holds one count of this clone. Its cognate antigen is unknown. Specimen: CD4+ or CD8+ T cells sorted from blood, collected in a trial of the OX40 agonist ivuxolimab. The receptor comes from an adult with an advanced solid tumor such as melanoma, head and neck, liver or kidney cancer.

The DNA of the CDR3 is TGTGCCAGCACGGAAGGTTTCAACACTGAAGCTTTCTTT. Amino acid sequence: CASTEGFNTEAFF. The chain carries TRBV25-1 and TRBJ1-1; D is unclear. This CDR3 spans 13 amino acids. Germline V CDR1 and CDR2: MGHDK, SYGVNS. The V gene lost 7 bases and the J gene lost 2 bases, with 11 bases spanning the gap. The full variable domain, its missing parts supplied by reference TRBV25-1 and TRBJ1-1, is EADIYQTPRYLVIGTGKKITLECSQTMGHDKMYWYQQDPGMELHLIHYSYGVNSTEKGDLSSESTVSRIRTEHFPLTLESARPSHTSQYLCASTEGFNTEAFFGQGTRLTVV.